This paragraph covers one T cell receptor beta chain sequence. Its antigen remains unidentified. Base qualities are missing; no much larger clone stands one base away. Trimming takes 1 base off V and 5 bases off J; junction bases not matched to a gene: 6. Reading from cysteine to phenylalanine, the CDR3 counts 16 amino acids. The only DNA kept is the CDR3, 48 bases in frame from the first base. The germline V gene provides CDR1 LGHNA and CDR2 YNFKEQ. Following the manufacturer's instructions, TCR beta CDR3 regions were amplified by multiplex PCR with the immunoSEQ immune profiling system. Sequencing was performed on an Illumina NextSeq system. Concerning the study's data processing: The immunoSEQ Analyzer platform handled processing of the sequence data, and clonality was calculated by taking the square root of Simpson's index of productive rearrangements. Jensen-Shannon distance served as the measure of similarity in V and J usage, while OLGA was used to compute CDR3 generation probabilities. The immuneACCESS database (August 2020) and VDJdb (December 2020) were searched for shared CDR3 sequences. TCRdb took this table from immuneACCESS and kept in-frame rearrangements with V and J called. Such tables lack part of the clones; where checked against another copy, unresolved V genes explain under half of the gap, and the rest is unexplained. For V, J and clone size, that table is used; D and trimming come from the DNA. In all, the sample holds about 20,000 clones, and about 90% of those were seen once. Around 1.5% of the sample is taken by the ten largest.

The twin pairs came from the European Cystic Fibrosis Twin and Sibling Study Cohort, which recruited patients from about 160 CF clinics across 14 European countries. Both zygosity and CFTR genotype were checked in-house, and zygosity was tested with multiplex PCR across nine short tandem repeat loci. Peripheral blood was taken from each twin, and clinical parameters were recorded on the day of blood sampling. Phenol/chloroform extraction was used to isolate genomic DNA from peripheral blood cells, and the DNA was then kept in TE buffer at 4 degrees C. The entry originates in a study of monozygotic twins with cystic fibrosis (TCRdb year 2021). About the investigation overall: Barcoded libraries were prepared from around 3.2 micrograms of fragmented DNA with about 15 PCR cycles. On the day blood was drawn, the twins' weight-for-height and FEVPerc (FEV1 disease centile) were ranked against those of the approximately 990 cohort participants. Data for three of the twin pairs had been reported previously in another context. The study compared TCR beta repertoires within and between 16 monozygotic twin pairs with cystic fibrosis to assess genetic influence on V and J gene usage. The cohort included ten female and six male twin pairs, mostly children and adolescents, aged roughly 2.0 to 36.4 years with a median of 9.1 years.

Paper-wide results and their limitations: In 13 of 16 pairs, V gene usage most closely resembled the co-twin's, and the same held for J usage in 8 of 16 pairs, a pattern suggesting genetic constraints. The cohort was small, and the number of shared CDR3s showed no association with age, concordance or disease severity. Sharing of nucleotide-identical clonotypes was significantly greater within monozygotic CF twin pairs than between unrelated CF individuals (P = 0.000026, Mann-Whitney). Simpson clonality was generally low (median 0.0095), which suggests a naive-dominated repertoire, and clonality was higher in the most severely affected patients.

The V and J genes are TRBV4-2 and TRBJ1-1; 11 junctional bases match TRBD1. Sequencing used blood. This receptor was obtained from a girl aged 2 to 10 with cystic fibrosis. The DNA reads TGTGCCAGCAGCCAAGGGACAGGGGGCGCGAATACTGAAGCTTTCTTT. This gives the protein CASSQGTGGANTEAFF.